Shown below are 18 T cell receptor beta chains from a single sample sequenced in a study of post-analysis software for immune sequencing data. These TCRs' antigens remain unknown. Whole-study findings and limits: Patients carried roughly 5 TRBV segments more frequently than controls did, and TRBV5-6, TRBV5-1 and TRBV20-1 were among them.

The authors incorporated unique molecular identifiers into the TCR beta cDNA libraries. TCRdb passed the PCR reads through MiXCR, listing each CDR3 protein once. Of about 500,000 distinct CDR3 sequences in the sample, roughly 45% were seen once. The material sequenced was blood. The receptors shown here come from a girl aged 5 to 17 with multiple sclerosis.

The V and J genes are TRBV5-5 and TRBJ1-5; TRBD1 agrees at 10 bases. This CDR3 comprises 17 residues. V shed 0 bases and J 7 bases; nucleotides not matched to a gene: 10. CDR1 and CDR2 (germline): SGHKS, YYEKEE (reference sequence). The CDR3 protein is CASSLVWSGTGVQPQHF. CDR3 sequence (DNA): TGTGCCAGCAGCTTGGTCTGGTCCGGGACAGGGGTACAGCCCCAGCATTTT.

The gene calls are TRBV6-1 and TRBJ2-2; tentatively, D is TRBD2 (5 bases). This CDR3 spans 17 amino acids. V was clipped by 6 bases and J by 0 bases, with 17 bases between them. Germline V gives CDR1 MNHNS, CDR2 SASEGT. The DNA for the CDR3 is TGTGCCAGCAGCCTCATGCTAGCTATAGCGAACACCGGGGAGCTGTTTTTT. This translates into CASSLMLAIANTGELFF.

The chain couples TRBV7-2 to TRBJ1-4; no clear D gene. Trimming cost V 1 base and J 7 bases, with 10 bases left between them. This CDR3 contains 14 residues. Germline V gene lookup returns CDR1 SGHTA and CDR2 FQGNSA. This CDR3 reads CASSLVSVGEKLFF. The CDR3 coding sequence is TGTGCCAGCAGCTTAGTATCCGTGGGTGAAAAACTGTTTTTT.

V gene TRBV18 combines with J gene TRBJ2-2; possibly TRBD1 or TRBD2 for D (6 bases each). Germline CDR1 KGHSH, CDR2 LQKENI. The germline V and J ends were trimmed by 3 bases and 9 bases, with 23 bases remaining between them. The CDR3 sequence is 17 residues long. CDR3 amino acids: CASSPLGSGAKTWELFF. CDR3 bases: TGTGCCAGCTCACCCCTCGGGTCGGGGGCAAAGACCTGGGAGCTGTTTTTT.

This chain uses TRBV28 with TRBJ2-5; 7 bases align to TRBD1. Germline CDR1 and CDR2: MDHEN and SYDVKM. The CDR3 length is 14 residues. V shed 4 bases and J 7 bases; nucleotides not matched to a gene: 9. The CDR3 reads CASSSPQGRGTQYF. The CDR3 DNA sequence: TGTGCCAGCAGTTCCCCACAGGGGAGAGGGACCCAGTACTTC.

Only a few counts were recorded for this clonotype. The CDR3 coding sequence is TGTGCCAGCAGTTGGCAACCGGGACAGGGGTTGCATGAGCAGTTCTTC. Translated, it gives CASSWQPGQGLHEQFF. The chain couples TRBV6-2 or TRBV6-3 to TRBJ2-1; 10 bases agree with TRBD1. V gave up 4 bases and J gave up 8 bases; unmatched junction bases: 11. The CDR3 is 16 amino acids. The germline gives CDR1 MNHEY, CDR2 SVGEGT.

The V and J genes are TRBV29-1 and TRBJ2-2, with 7 bases identical to TRBD1. With 7 bases clipped from V and 3 bases from J, the junction kept 8 bases outside the gene matches. Germline CDR1 SQVTM, CDR2 ANQGSEA. The length of the CDR3 is 14 residues. This chain's CDR3 is CSAYRDRDTGELFF. As DNA, the CDR3 is TGCAGCGCCTACCGCGACAGGGACACCGGGGAGCTGTTTTTT.

CDR3 nucleotide sequence: TGTGCCAGCAGGAGAAACCCGACAGGGGGCGGCGAAAAACTGTTTTTT. The encoded protein is CASRRNPTGGGEKLFF. The gene calls are TRBV6-6 and TRBJ1-4, with 10 nucleotides matching TRBD1. Germline loops: CDR1 MNHNY, CDR2 SVGAGI (reference sequence). V gave up 6 bases and J gave up 8 bases; unmatched junction bases: 12. The CDR3 spans 16 residues.

This clonotype was counted only a few times. V and J are TRBV11-2 and TRBJ1-2; D call uncertain. The ends were cut back, 3 bases at V and 8 bases at J, with 13 bases in the middle. Germline values: CDR1 SGHAT, CDR2 FQNNGV. The CDR3 extends over 13 amino acids. The CDR3 sequence is CASSFYPLIGYTF. In DNA form, the CDR3 reads TGTGCCAGCAGCTTTTACCCTCTAATCGGCTACACCTTC. Drawing the rest from reference TRBV11-2 and TRBJ1-2, the complete variable domain is EAGVAQSPRYKIIEKRQSVAFWCNPISGHATLYWYQQILGQGPKLLIQFQNNGVVDDSQLPKDRFSAERLKGVDSTLKIQPAKLEDSAVYLCASSFYPLIGYTFGSGTRLTVV.

The chain has TRBV6-5 and TRBJ2-3, with TRBD1 matching over 8 bases. The CDR3 sequence is 15 residues long. From germline, CDR1 is MNHEY and CDR2 SVGAGI. J lost 4 bases, V lost 5 bases, and 8 bases had no gene match. DNA of the CDR3: TGTGCCAGCAGTCCCAGGACAGGGTGGCCAGATACGCAGTATTTT. Its translation: CASSPRTGWPDTQYF.

This clonotype was detected a few times. The chain employs TRBV7-2 and TRBJ2-7; unclear D gene. Germline CDR1 SGHTA, CDR2 FQGNSA. The V end lost 5 bases, the J end lost 5 bases, and 10 bases lay between the germline ends. The CDR3 consists of 12 residues. CDR3 amino acids: CASSETFNEQYF. The CDR3 DNA follows: TGTGCCAGCAGCGAGACCTTCAACGAGCAGTACTTC.

Details on this clonotype: An end of the junction differs from the germline gene, which may be a read error. The chain links TRBV28 to TRBJ2-3, with 7 bases that match TRBD2. The CDR3 covers 14 residues. The V gene's germline CDR1 is MDHEN and CDR2 SYDVKM. CDR3 in amino acids: CASSGAGSTDTQYF. In nucleotides, the CDR3 is TGCGCCAGCAGCGGAGCGGGAAGCACAGATACGCAGTATTTT.

This chain joins TRBV10-3 and TRBJ2-7; 7 bases are shared with TRBD2. The CDR3 covers 14 residues. The J segment lost 3 bases and the V segment lost 7 bases, leaving 9 bases of the junction unmatched. Germline V CDR1 and CDR2: ENHRY, SYGVKD. The CDR3 sequence is CAITERAGDYEQYF. CDR3 bases: TGTGCCATCACCGAGAGGGCGGGAGACTACGAGCAGTACTTC.

The rearrangement links TRBV29-1 to TRBJ1-2; 8 bases fit TRBD1. Trimming took 5 bases from V and 2 from J; bases not matched to a gene: 4. CDR3 size: 13 residues. The germline gives CDR1 SQVTM, CDR2 ANQGSEA. The CDR3 DNA is TGCAGCGTTCGGGGACAGGCCAACTATGGCTACACCTTC. Amino acid sequence: CSVRGQANYGYTF.

The J gene is TRBJ2-4, the V gene TRBV4-2; 10 bases are shared with TRBD1. The V gene's germline CDR1 is LGHNA and CDR2 YNFKEQ. The CDR3 is made up of 15 amino acids. Losses at the gene ends were 0 bases for V and 4 bases for J; bases not matched to a gene: 0. CDR3 DNA: TGTGCCAGCAGCCAAGAGGGACAGGGGAAAAACATTCAGTACTTC. Translation: CASSQEGQGKNIQYF.

The rearrangement links TRBV6-1 to TRBJ2-7; D perhaps matches TRBD1 (6 bases). The V gene's germline CDR1 is MNHNS and CDR2 SASEGT. With 2 bases removed from V and 2 bases from J, the gap between germline ends came to 13 bases. The CDR3 contains 15 residues. CDR3 nucleotide sequence: TGTGCCAGCAGTGAATCGGGACACCTCACCTACGAGCAGTACTTC. Its translation is CASSESGHLTYEQYF.

This clonotype occurred many times. The chain uses TRBV5-1 and TRBJ2-1; D is possibly TRBD1 (6 bases). The CDR3 has 15 amino acids. Trimming stripped 4 bases from V and 0 bases from J, with 11 bases between. The V gene's germline CDR1 is SGHRS and CDR2 YFSETQ. The CDR3 loop reads CASSPDSSSYNEQFF. The CDR3 coding sequence is TGCGCCAGCAGCCCGGACAGTAGCTCCTACAATGAGCAGTTCTTC.

This clonotype has just a few counts. The J gene is TRBJ2-1, the V gene TRBV4-1; tentative D call: TRBD1 (5 bases). This CDR3 spans 14 amino acids. Deletions cut 1 base from V and 8 bases from J, with 12 bases between. Germline CDR1 is MGHRA and CDR2 is YSYEKL. The DNA of the CDR3 is TGCGCCAGCAGCCAAGTTGCCAGGGTTGATGAGCAGTTCTTC. It specifies CASSQVARVDEQFF.